A single sample is the source of the 9 T cell receptor beta chains below, sequenced in a study of cytomegalovirus exposure and HLA in healthy donors. Primers: 60 Vbeta forward and 13 Jbeta reverse. Using immunoSEQ multiplex PCR, the repertoire was profiled, and TCRdb retains in-frame clones only, with some absent. This table holds approximately 280,000 clones, roughly 90% found once. The sample comprised PBMCs. These receptors originate from a man aged 40-49 years in good health and CMV-seropositive.

In DNA, the CDR3 is TGTGCCAGCAGTTACTCGAGGGACAGGAACTACGAGCAGTACTTC. This sequence encodes CASSYSRDRNYEQYF. V and J are TRBV6-6 and TRBJ2-7, with TRBD1 matching 8 bases. Per the germline V gene, CDR1 is MNHNY and CDR2 is SVGAGI (reference sequence). The junction had 4 bases not matched to a gene; V was cut back by 0 bases and J by 3 bases. This CDR3 is 15 amino acids long.

The V and J genes are TRBV15 and TRBJ1-2; weak D call: TRBD1 (6 bases). Germline CDR1 is LNHNV and CDR2 is YYDKDF (reference sequence). The CDR3 is 15 amino acids. V was pared by 1 base and J by 6 bases, with 15 bases between. The CDR3 is CATSRALNGGDGYTF. The CDR3 nucleotides read TGTGCCACCAGCAGAGCTTTGAATGGGGGCGATGGCTACACCTTC.

This clone has only one observation. The junction differs from germline at one of its ends, possibly a read error. Other DNA sequences in this specimen translate into the identical CDR3. The CDR3 sequence is CASSQEWTGLYGYTF. The CDR3, as DNA: TGCGCCAGTAGCCAAGAGTGGACAGGGCTGTATGGCTACACCTTC. The V gene is TRBV4-3, the J gene TRBJ1-2, with 8 positions matching TRBD1. Germline V lookup: CDR1 LGHNA, CDR2 YSLEER. The CDR3 is 15 amino acids.

V gene TRBV5-6 combines with J gene TRBJ1-1; 8 bases line up with TRBD1. Per the germline V gene, CDR1 is SGHDT and CDR2 is YYEEEE. The CDR3 runs 15 residues. With 4 bases clipped from V and 0 bases from J, the junction kept 5 bases outside the gene matches. CDR3 amino acids: CASSRTGTMNTEAFF. As DNA, the CDR3 is TGTGCCAGCAGCAGGACAGGGACAATGAACACTGAAGCTTTCTTT.

The count of this clone is one. The chain employs TRBV27 and TRBJ1-5, with 7 bases identical to TRBD1. Germline CDR1 is MNHEY and CDR2 is SMNVEV (reference sequence). The V segment lost 6 bases and the J segment 7 bases; nucleotides outside the gene matches: 12. The CDR3 totals 15 residues. CDR3 amino acids: CASSPRGASIQPQHF. As DNA, the CDR3 is TGTGCCAGCAGCCCCAGGGGGGCGAGTATCCAGCCCCAGCATTTT.

This sequence joins TRBV29-1 and TRBJ1-2, with D hard to call. The CDR3 spans 12 residues. The V gene lost 1 base and the J gene lost 4 bases, with 7 bases spanning the gap. Germline V CDR1 and CDR2: SQVTM, ANQGSEA. Here the CDR3 reads CSVEGEAYGYTF. DNA of the CDR3: TGCAGCGTTGAAGGGGAGGCCTATGGCTACACCTTC.

CDR3 amino acids: CASSIPPDRENTDTQYF. The CDR3 nucleotides read TGTGCCAGTAGTATCCCCCCTGACAGGGAGAACACAGATACGCAGTATTTT. The genes are TRBV19 and TRBJ2-3, with TRBD1 identical over 7 bases. The CDR3 covers 17 residues. CDR1 and CDR2 (germline): LNHDA, SQIVND (reference sequence). J gave up 2 bases and V 3 bases, and 11 bases lay outside the gene matches. Complete variable domain (other parts from reference TRBV19 and TRBJ2-3): DGGITQSPKYLFRKEGQNVTLSCEQNLNHDAMYWYRQDPGQGLRLIYYSQIVNDFQKGDIAEGYSVSREKKESFPLTVTSAQKNPTAFYLCASSIPPDRENTDTQYFGPGTRLTVL.

The chain has TRBV7-2 and TRBJ2-7; 7 nucleotides align to TRBD2. Germline V gene lookup returns CDR1 SGHTA and CDR2 FQGNSA. CDR3 length: 15 amino acids. The ends lost 1 base at V and 6 bases at J; junction bases unmatched: 9. CDR3 sequence: CASSLDGRGSSEQYF. DNA for the CDR3: TGTGCCAGCAGCTTAGATGGGAGGGGATCGAGCGAGCAGTACTTC.

The chain has TRBV6-4 and TRBJ2-1; 7 nucleotides line up with TRBD1. The V and J ends lost 5 bases and 10 bases, in that order; junction bases with no gene match: 17. This CDR3 has 16 amino acids. Germline values: CDR1 MRHNA, CDR2 SNTAGT. The DNA for the CDR3 is TGTGCCAGCAGTAGAACGGGACAGATCGATTTGTTAGAGCAGTTCTTC. This sequence encodes CASSRTGQIDLLEQFF.